This T cell receptor (beta chain) derives from a study of blood T cell repertoires in COVID-19. The protocol was immunoSEQ multiplex PCR, while the TCRdb copy is restricted to in-frame clones and leaves out a portion. The table includes 450,000 or so clones, around nine tenths detected once. V was pared by 4 bases and J by 5 bases, with 13 bases of the junction left unmatched. This CDR3 spans 16 amino acids. Germline V gene sequence: CDR1 SGHRS, CDR2 YFSETQ. Recruited during active infection, patients (from Seattle) were subsequently followed longitudinally. Sequencing input: peripheral blood. V gene TRBV5-1 combines with J gene TRBJ2-3; 7 positions agree with TRBD2. The origin of this receptor is a woman aged 40 to 50 with COVID-19, enrolled during active disease. The CDR3 coding sequence is TGCGCCAGCAGCCTATACTCTCTAGCGGATGGAGATACGCAGTATTTT. Amino acids: CASSLYSLADGDTQYF.